Below, 3 T cell receptor beta chains from the same sample are listed, as sequenced in a study of cytomegalovirus exposure and HLA in healthy donors. Primers for the PCR totalled 60 Vbeta and 13 Jbeta. Profiled with immunoSEQ multiplex PCR; TCRdb holds only in-frame clones, not every one. The table lists about 170,000 clones, around three quarters of them singletons. Sequences were obtained from PBMCs. Source of these receptors: a woman between 45 and 60 years old in good health and CMV-seronegative.

This clone has a single count. The chain employs TRBV27 and TRBJ1-1; possible D gene TRBD1, 6 bases. CDR1 and CDR2 (germline): MNHEY, SMNVEV (reference sequence). The CDR3 contains 15 residues. Trimming pared 7 bases from V and 2 bases from J, leaving 17 bases between. The CDR3 nucleotides are TGTGCCAGCACCCAGAGGGGGGGCTATAACACTGAAGCTTTCTTT. Residues: CASTQRGGYNTEAFF.

The chain carries TRBV5-6 and TRBJ1-1, with D perhaps matching TRBD1 (5 bases). In germline, CDR1 is SGHDT, CDR2 YYEEEE. Trimming pared 6 bases from V and 4 bases from J, leaving 13 bases between. The CDR3 sequence is 13 residues long. CDR3 in amino acids: CASTLREGTEAFF. CDR3 bases: TGTGCCAGCACCCTCAGGGAGGGCACTGAAGCTTTCTTT.

The rearrangement links TRBV21-1 to TRBJ2-7; the table names TRBD2, a call not compared with the DNA. TRBV21-1 is classified as a pseudogene. The CDR3 totals 15 residues. The chain's CDR3 is CASSKSRRVDYEQYF. CDR3 sequence (DNA): TGTGCCAGCAGCAAGAGCCGGCGGGTGGACTACGAGCAGTACTTC.